This passage covers 24 T cell receptor beta chains from one sample sequenced in a study of control samples from healthy donors and cancer patients. TCRdb keeps only in-frame clones here, not all; method: immunoSEQ multiplex PCR. In the table there are 95,000 to 110,000 clones, about 89% of which are singletons. The sequencing input was PBMCs. The origin of the receptors is a man aged 60 to 69 with lung cancer.

The chain recombines TRBV10-1 with TRBJ2-1; TRBD2 is a possible D gene (5 bases). Germline CDR1 is WNHNN and CDR2 is SYGVQD (reference sequence). V was pared by 0 bases and J by 9 bases, with 9 bases between. The CDR3 has 13 amino acids. CDR3 DNA sequence: TGCGCCAGCAGTGAGTCCCGGGGTACTGAGCAGTTCTTC. The encoded protein is CASSESRGTEQFF.

This CDR3 is CASSEETSYGYTF. In DNA, the CDR3 is TGTGCCAGCAGTGAAGAGACAAGCTATGGCTACACCTTC. The chain couples TRBV2 to TRBJ1-2; D gene uncertain. The germline V gene has CDR1 SNHLY and CDR2 FYNNEI. The CDR3 has 13 residues. V lost 1 base to trimming and J lost 4 bases, with 7 bases between them.

The chain joins TRBV6-5 to TRBJ1-6, with 8 bases aligning to TRBD1. After removal of 5 bases from V and 8 bases from J, the junction contained 8 bases not matched to a gene. The CDR3 is 15 amino acids. Germline CDR1 reads MNHEY; CDR2 reads SVGAGI. CDR3 DNA: TGTGCCAGCAGTCAGTCCGGGACAGGTGATTCACCCCTCCACTTT. Translated: CASSQSGTGDSPLHF.

A few counts support this clone. This rearrangement joins TRBV18 to TRBJ1-6; a possible D gene is TRBD1 (5 bases). CDR1 KGHSH and CDR2 LQKENI come from the germline V gene. V was clipped by 2 bases and J by 11 bases, with 10 bases between them. The CDR3 is made up of 13 amino acids. The CDR3 region has the DNA TGTGCCAGCTCACCAGCAGGGTCGGCACCCCTCCACTTT. Encoded protein: CASSPAGSAPLHF.

The chain employs TRBV10-1 and TRBJ2-1, with 8 bases identical to TRBD1. The V and J ends lost 0 bases and 9 bases, in that order; junction bases with no gene match: 16. Germline CDR1 is WNHNN and CDR2 is SYGVQD (reference sequence). The CDR3 loop spans 18 amino acids. The CDR3 coding sequence is TGCGCCAGCAGTGAGTCGACTCAGGCAGGGGGCGCAGACGGTGAGCAGTTCTTC. This encodes CASSESTQAGGADGEQFF.

CDR3 bases: TGTGCCAGCAGCTCCAGGCCTCTAGCGGGGGGAGAGAACCAAGAGACCCAGTACTTC. This translates into CASSSRPLAGGENQETQYF. J is TRBJ2-5 and V is TRBV7-3; 11 bases fit TRBD2. The V and J ends lost 4 bases and 0 bases, in that order; junction bases with no gene match: 13. The length of the CDR3 is 19 residues. Germline V gene lookup returns CDR1 SGHTA and CDR2 FQGTGA. Full variable domain (outside the CDR3, taken from reference TRBV7-3 and TRBJ2-5): GAGVSQTPSNKVTEKGKYVELRCDPISGHTALYWYRQSLGQGPEFLIYFQGTGAADDSGLPNDRFFAVRPEGSVSTLKIQRTERGDSAVYLCASSSRPLAGGENQETQYFGPGTRLLVL.

This chain joins TRBV18 and TRBJ1-2; D possibly corresponds to TRBD1 (6 bases). V gave up 2 bases and J gave up 3 bases, with 7 bases separating them. This CDR3 has 13 residues. Germline loops: CDR1 KGHSH, CDR2 LQKENI. The CDR3 protein is CASSPSGDYGYTF. The CDR3 DNA reads TGTGCCAGCTCACCATCAGGGGACTATGGCTACACCTTC.

The chain employs TRBV19 and TRBJ2-7; D possibly matches TRBD1 or TRBD2 (5 bases each). This CDR3 has 15 amino acids. The germline V gene encodes CDR1 LNHDA and CDR2 SQIVND (reference sequence). V was clipped by 9 bases and J by 1 base, with 19 bases between them. The CDR3 here is CASVLRGPRSYEQYV. DNA for the CDR3: TGTGCCAGCGTACTCCGGGGCCCGAGGTCCTACGAGCAGTACGTC.

The V call is TRBV30, the J call TRBJ1-4; unclear D gene. CDR1 is GTSNPN and CDR2 is SVGIG in the germline V gene (reference sequence). CDR3 length: 14 residues. V shed 2 bases and J shed 0 bases, with 7 bases lying between them. CDR3 in DNA: TGTGCCTGGAGTCCGATGCCAACTAATGAAAAACTGTTTTTT. This translates into CAWSPMPTNEKLFF.

The rearrangement uses TRBV18 and TRBJ1-2; 12 bases are shared with TRBD1. There are 14 residues in the CDR3. The V gene's germline CDR1 is KGHSH and CDR2 LQKENI. With 6 bases clipped from V and 8 bases from J, the junction kept 7 bases outside the gene matches. For the CDR3, the DNA is TGTGCCAGCTCCGGGACAGGGGGCGCGGAAGGCTACACCTTC. Protein: CASSGTGGAEGYTF.

The rearrangement uses TRBV11-3 and TRBJ1-3; D remains unclear. Trimming removed 5 bases at V and 4 bases at J, with 9 bases between. CDR3 size: 13 residues. Germline-derived CDR1 and CDR2 are SGHNT and YENEEA. In DNA, the CDR3 is TGTGCCAGCAGCCTCACCTTAGGAAACACCATATATTTT. Translation: CASSLTLGNTIYF. Drawing the rest from reference TRBV11-3 and TRBJ1-3, the complete variable domain is EAGVVQSPRYKIIEKKQPVAFWCNPISGHNTLYWYLQNLGQGPELLIRYENEEAVDDSQLPKDRFSAERLKGVDSTLKIQPAELGDSAVYLCASSLTLGNTIYFGEGSWLTVV.

The chain is built from TRBV9 and TRBJ1-2, with D possibly matching TRBD1 (5 bases). V was trimmed by 7 bases and J by 6 bases, leaving 10 bases between them. CDR3 length equals 11 residues. Germline CDR1 reads SGDLS; CDR2 reads YYNGEE. CDR3: CASWGPNGYTF. CDR3 nucleotides: TGTGCCAGCTGGGGCCCCAATGGCTACACCTTC.

The V gene is TRBV24-1, the J gene TRBJ2-1, with D perhaps TRBD1 (5 bases). This CDR3 region has 12 residues. Germline V CDR1 and CDR2: KGHDR, SFDVKD. V dropped 3 bases and J dropped 10 bases, with 9 bases sitting between them. CDR3 nucleotides: TGTGCCACCAGTGATCCAGGGCGCGAGCAGTTCTTC. Its translation: CATSDPGREQFF.

The V and J genes are TRBV6-4 and TRBJ2-2, with D maybe TRBD1 (6 bases). Germline V gene lookup returns CDR1 MRHNA and CDR2 SNTAGT. The CDR3 runs 19 residues. The ends were cut back, 0 bases at V and 4 bases at J, with 21 bases in the middle. CDR3 in amino acids: CASSDSIGQTGTATGELFF. The CDR3, as DNA: TGTGCCAGCAGTGACTCGATAGGGCAAACAGGGACGGCCACCGGGGAGCTGTTTTTT.

The chain recombines TRBV9 with TRBJ1-4; 8 bases map to TRBD1. CDR1 SGDLS and CDR2 YYNGEE come from the germline V gene. The CDR3 sequence is 14 residues long. V was clipped by 3 bases and J by 8 bases; unmatched bases: 6. The DNA for the CDR3 is TGTGCCAGCAGCGAACGACAGGGGAGAGAAAAACTGTTTTTT. Translation: CASSERQGREKLFF.

The chain has TRBV5-4 and TRBJ2-1; a weak D match, TRBD1 (6 bases). CDR3 length: 13 amino acids. The V and J ends lost 0 bases and 5 bases respectively, with 6 bases between them. Germline CDR1 is SGHNT and CDR2 is YYREEE (reference sequence). CDR3 in DNA: TGTGCCAGCAGCTTGGGACAGGACAATGAGCAGTTCTTC. Translating gives CASSLGQDNEQFF.

The V call is TRBV2, the J call TRBJ1-2; tentatively, D is TRBD1 (5 bases). The CDR3 spans 18 residues. Trimming cost V 5 bases and J 0 bases, with 22 bases left between them. Germline V gene sequence: CDR1 SNHLY, CDR2 FYNNEI. For the CDR3, the DNA is TGTGCCAGCAGTCAATCCGCGGGACGGCGGACCTCTAACTATGGCTACACCTTC. As protein: CASSQSAGRRTSNYGYTF.

The chain employs TRBV27 and TRBJ2-7; 8 positions agree with TRBD1. The CDR3 spans 14 residues. V lost 5 bases, J lost 0 bases, and 3 bases stayed unmatched. Germline loops: CDR1 MNHEY, CDR2 SMNVEV (reference sequence). CDR3 bases: TGTGCCAGCAGTCCGGGACAGGTCTCCTACGAGCAGTACTTC. Translated: CASSPGQVSYEQYF.

CDR3 nucleotides: TGCGCCAGCAGTGAGTCTAATGAGCAGTTCTTC. It specifies CASSESNEQFF. The V call is TRBV10-1, the J call TRBJ2-1; no clear D gene. The CDR3 totals 11 residues. Deletions cut 0 bases from V and 7 bases from J, with 1 base between. The germline V gene has CDR1 WNHNN and CDR2 SYGVQD (reference sequence).

The J gene is TRBJ1-2, the V gene TRBV6-5; TRBD1 matches 8 bases. The germline CDR1 and CDR2 sequences are MNHEY and SVGAGI. Trimming took 4 bases from V and 7 from J; bases not matched to a gene: 2. This CDR3 is built from 12 residues. CDR3 protein: CASSWTGLGYTF. The CDR3 DNA sequence: TGTGCCAGCAGTTGGACAGGGCTTGGCTACACCTTC.

The rearrangement uses TRBV7-9 and TRBJ1-4, with no clear D. Deletions cut 1 base from V and 5 bases from J, with 11 bases between. The germline gives CDR1 SEHNR, CDR2 FQNEAQ (reference sequence). The CDR3 is made up of 15 amino acids. The CDR3 is CASSLVAGKNEKLFF. In DNA, the CDR3 is TGTGCCAGCAGCTTAGTCGCAGGAAAGAATGAAAAACTGTTTTTT.

The chain couples TRBV5-6 to TRBJ1-2; maybe TRBD1 (5 bases). The CDR3 is 14 amino acids. CDR1 and CDR2 from the germline V gene are SGHDT and YYEEEE. V lost 0 bases, J lost 6 bases, and 12 bases lay in between. CDR3 region: CASSLVQEGDGYTF. Here the CDR3 DNA reads TGTGCCAGCAGCTTGGTGCAAGAAGGGGATGGCTACACCTTC.

The chain combines TRBV7-2 with TRBJ1-2, with D unclear. This CDR3 is 15 amino acids long. Trimming took off 3 bases at V and 7 bases at J, with 18 bases between the two ends. Germline lookup yields CDR1 SGHTA and CDR2 FQGNSA. CDR3 sequence: CASSFYSQRVGGYTF. The CDR3 coding sequence is TGTGCCAGCAGCTTTTATTCTCAAAGAGTAGGTGGCTACACCTTC.

This clone was observed a single time. V gene TRBV30 combines with J gene TRBJ2-3, with no clear D. Trimming took off 2 bases at V and 5 bases at J, with 20 bases between the two ends. CDR1 and CDR2 from the germline V gene are GTSNPN and SVGIG (reference sequence). This CDR3 spans 16 amino acids. The CDR3, as DNA: TGTGCCTGGAGTCGGCTCCGATCCGCTTCGGGAGATACGCAGTATTTT. As protein: CAWSRLRSASGDTQYF.